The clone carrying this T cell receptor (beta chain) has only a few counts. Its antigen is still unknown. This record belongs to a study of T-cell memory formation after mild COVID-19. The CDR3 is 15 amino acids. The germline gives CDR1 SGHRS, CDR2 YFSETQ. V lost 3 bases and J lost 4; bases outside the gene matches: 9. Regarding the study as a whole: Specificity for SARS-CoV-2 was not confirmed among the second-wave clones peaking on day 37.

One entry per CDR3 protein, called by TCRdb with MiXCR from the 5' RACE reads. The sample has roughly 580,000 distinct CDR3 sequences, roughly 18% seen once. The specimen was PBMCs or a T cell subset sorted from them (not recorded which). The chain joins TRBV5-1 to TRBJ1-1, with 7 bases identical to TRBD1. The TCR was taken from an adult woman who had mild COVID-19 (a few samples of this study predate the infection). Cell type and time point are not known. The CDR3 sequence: CASSSTSTGLTEAFF. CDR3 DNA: TGCGCCAGCAGCTCCACTTCGACAGGGCTCACTGAAGCTTTCTTT.